This T cell receptor beta chain was identified in a study of monozygotic twins with inflammatory bowel disease. To note about this clonotype: Its antigen is not identified.

Broader study findings: The results supported no single strong signal or clonotype associated with IBD. IBD patients carried less diverse TCRbeta repertoires (inverse Simpson) than healthy co-twins.

Germline CDR1 and CDR2: DFQATT and SNEGSKA (reference sequence). The CDR3 consists of 14 residues. The template switching step added UMIs that contained a 6-nucleotide sample barcode. Nested PCRs (about 17 and 10 cycles, two total) were applied to TCRalpha and TCRbeta cDNA. TCRdb reanalyzed the 5' RACE reads, giving one entry per CDR3 protein sequence and no DNA. The repertoire table contains 110,000 to 150,000 distinct CDR3 sequences. The TCR originated in a human donor with ulcerative colitis or Crohn's disease, or a healthy co-twin of an affected twin (not recorded which). The sequenced material came from blood. The chain uses TRBV20-1 and TRBJ2-7; TCRdb returns TRBD1, unconfirmable since there is no DNA. The CDR3 sequence is CSARDPGLSYEQYF.